A single sample is the source of the 28 T cell receptor beta chains below, sequenced in a study of T cell responses to AZD1222 COVID-19 vaccine. The repertoire was sequenced with immunoSEQ multiplex PCR; TCRdb's copy has only in-frame clones and lacks some. The sample carries 95,000 to 100,000 clones, roughly nine tenths recorded once. The sequenced sample was peripheral blood, obtained on day 0 of AZD1222 vaccination. These receptors all stem from an adult in good health.

For the CDR3, the DNA is TGTGCCAGCAGTGGACAGGGGGCCGGGGAGCTGTTTTTT. Amino acids: CASSGQGAGELFF. The chain uses TRBV5-4 and TRBJ2-2, with 10 positions matching TRBD1. The V gene end was trimmed by 5 bases and the J gene end by 6 bases; junction bases not matched to a gene: 1. Germline lookup yields CDR1 SGHNT and CDR2 YYREEE (reference sequence). This CDR3 has 13 residues.

Here the CDR3 DNA reads TGCGCCGAATCAAAGCCGGGGGGAGACTACAATGAGCAGTTCTTC. Protein: CAESKPGGDYNEQFF. The genes are TRBV5-1 and TRBJ2-1; 7 bases line up with TRBD2. Germline values: CDR1 SGHRS, CDR2 YFSETQ. Germline trimming cut 10 bases from V and 3 bases from J; bases unmatched to any gene: 13. The CDR3 spans 15 residues.

V is TRBV28 and J is TRBJ2-7, with 7 bases aligning to TRBD1. V lost 5 bases to trimming and J lost 1 base; unmatched junction nucleotides: 2. CDR3 length: 13 amino acids. The V gene's germline CDR1 is MDHEN and CDR2 SYDVKM. DNA for the CDR3: TGTGCCAGCAGTCGACAGGGTTCCTACGAGCAGTACTTC. This sequence encodes CASSRQGSYEQYF.

V is TRBV4-3 and J is TRBJ2-7; D remains unclear. The CDR3 spans 16 residues. With 1 base removed from V and 0 bases from J, the gap between germline ends came to 13 bases. Germline V gives CDR1 LGHNA, CDR2 YSLEER. The CDR3 protein is CASSQATQVSSYEQYF. CDR3 in DNA: TGCGCCAGCAGCCAAGCGACCCAGGTGAGCTCCTACGAGCAGTACTTC.

The rearrangement uses TRBV4-1 and TRBJ2-3, with D uncertain. The ends were cut back, 1 base at V and 4 bases at J, with 12 bases in the middle. This CDR3 has 15 residues. CDR1 MGHRA and CDR2 YSYEKL come from the germline V gene. CDR3 nucleotide sequence: TGCGCCAGCAGCCAAGTTTCCCGATCATCAGATACGCAGTATTTT. Protein sequence: CASSQVSRSSDTQYF.

The chain uses TRBV2 and TRBJ2-3, with 7 nucleotides matching TRBD2. V lost 8 bases and J lost 5; bases outside the gene matches: 7. CDR3 length: 13 amino acids. The germline V gene encodes CDR1 SNHLY and CDR2 FYNNEI. Here the CDR3 reads CASFGGTGDTQYF. The CDR3 nucleotides read TGTGCCAGCTTCGGGGGGACGGGAGATACGCAGTATTTT.

V usage is TRBV29-1 and J usage is TRBJ2-3; D might be TRBD2 (6 bases). The CDR3 spans 13 residues. With 7 bases removed from V and 5 bases from J, the gap between germline ends came to 16 bases. The germline V gene has CDR1 SQVTM and CDR2 ANQGSEA. The CDR3 reads CSAEPAGRDTQYF. In DNA form, the CDR3 reads TGCAGCGCCGAACCGGCGGGGAGAGATACGCAGTATTTT.

J is TRBJ1-2 and V is TRBV4-1; possible D gene TRBD1, 5 bases. Germline V gene data show CDR1 as MGHRA and CDR2 as YSYEKL. The CDR3 is 16 amino acids. V lost 1 base and J lost 1, with 13 bases in between. The CDR3 DNA is TGCGCCAGCAGCCAAGTTACAGGCATATTTAACTATGGCTACACCTTC. This sequence encodes CASSQVTGIFNYGYTF.

The J gene is TRBJ2-7, the V gene TRBV9, with D possibly matching TRBD1 (5 bases). The CDR3 totals 15 residues. V gave up 1 base and J gave up 2 bases, with 13 bases separating them. Germline-derived CDR1 and CDR2 are SGDLS and YYNGEE. CDR3 nucleotides: TGTGCCAGCAGCGTACGAACAGGACAAGCCTACGAGCAGTACTTC. It specifies CASSVRTGQAYEQYF.

This chain uses TRBV6-2 or TRBV6-3 with TRBJ1-5; no clear D gene. The CDR3 extends over 14 amino acids. Between the trimmed V and J ends, which lost 6 bases and 2 bases, there was a span of 11 bases. Germline V CDR1 and CDR2: MNHEY, SVGEGT. The CDR3 coding sequence is TGTGCCAGCAGCTTACCAGGTGGCAATCAGCCCCAGCATTTT. Translation gives CASSLPGGNQPQHF.

The V and J genes are TRBV5-1 and TRBJ2-7; 10 positions match TRBD1. The CDR3 is made up of 15 amino acids. Per germline, CDR1 SGHRS and CDR2 YFSETQ. The V segment lost 2 bases and the J segment 3 bases; nucleotides outside the gene matches: 5. The CDR3 spells CASSFGTGVIYEQYF. The CDR3 DNA is TGCGCCAGCAGCTTCGGGACAGGGGTAATCTACGAGCAGTACTTC.

The chain couples TRBV7-6 to TRBJ1-5, with D maybe TRBD1 (5 bases). This CDR3 region has 13 residues. Trimming took off 3 bases at V and 5 bases at J, with 8 bases between the two ends. Germline V gives CDR1 SGHVS, CDR2 FNYEAQ. The chain's CDR3 is CASSLAGDQPQHF. CDR3 DNA: TGTGCCAGCAGCTTGGCGGGGGATCAGCCCCAGCATTTT.

The genes are TRBV19 and TRBJ1-2; the match to TRBD1 covers 8 bases. Unmatched junction bases numbered 14, after V lost 5 bases and J lost 3 bases. The CDR3 has 17 residues. Germline loops: CDR1 LNHDA, CDR2 SQIVND (reference sequence). CDR3 sequence (DNA): TGTGCCAGTAGTCAATGGGGACTGGGACAGGAATACTATGGCTACACCTTC. Translating gives CASSQWGLGQEYYGYTF.

J is TRBJ1-6 and V is TRBV6-5; D gene uncertain. CDR1 is MNHEY and CDR2 is SVGAGI in the germline V gene. CDR3 length: 16 amino acids. The V end was cut by 2 bases, the J end by 5 bases, with 13 bases between. CDR3 in DNA: TGTGCCAGCAGTTACCGGCCTCCGTCCGATAATTCACCCCTCCACTTT. It specifies CASSYRPPSDNSPLHF.

The chain carries TRBV3-1 (or the pseudogene TRBV3-2) and TRBJ1-1, with 10 positions matching TRBD1. CDR3 length: 14 residues. Germline loops: CDR1 LGHDT, CDR2 YNNKEL (reference sequence). The trim removed 1 base at V and 7 bases at J, leaving 3 bases unmatched. In DNA form, the CDR3 reads TGTGCCAGCAGCCAAGGACAGGGGGCGCGTGAAGCTTTCTTT. Amino acids: CASSQGQGAREAFF.

The V gene is TRBV3-1 (or the pseudogene TRBV3-2), the J gene TRBJ1-1; weak D call: TRBD1 (5 bases). V gave up 4 bases and J gave up 4 bases, with 13 bases separating them. This CDR3 has 14 amino acids. Looked up from germline, CDR1 is LGHDT and CDR2 is YNNKEL (reference sequence). The CDR3 protein is CASSRTYGGTEAFF. The CDR3 nucleotides read TGTGCCAGCAGCCGGACTTACGGGGGCACTGAAGCTTTCTTT.

The chain is built from TRBV6-2 or TRBV6-3 and TRBJ1-2, with D hard to call. Trimming cost V 0 bases and J 6 bases, with 17 bases left between them. Germline lookup yields CDR1 MNHEY and CDR2 SVGEGT. This CDR3 is built from 16 residues. Here the CDR3 DNA reads TGTGCCAGCAGTTACTCCGGGTTCACAGCAAGGGATGGCTACACCTTC. Protein: CASSYSGFTARDGYTF.

This chain joins TRBV18 and TRBJ2-1; D is ambiguous. Trimming took 2 bases from V and 4 from J, leaving 6 bases between them. Per the germline V gene, CDR1 is KGHSH and CDR2 is LQKENI. The CDR3 is made up of 13 amino acids. As DNA, the CDR3 is TGTGCCAGCTCACCAATCCCGTACAATGAGCAGTTCTTC. It yields the protein CASSPIPYNEQFF.

The chain carries TRBV2 and TRBJ2-7; D is ambiguous. The CDR3 totals 16 residues. Germline CDR1 and CDR2: SNHLY and FYNNEI. V lost 3 bases to trimming and J lost 0 bases, with 15 bases between them. As DNA, the CDR3 is TGTGCCAGCAGTGAGTACCCCAAACAGAACTCCTACGAGCAGTACTTC. It is translated as CASSEYPKQNSYEQYF. Drawing the rest from reference TRBV2 and TRBJ2-7, the complete variable domain is EPEVTQTPSHQVTQMGQEVILRCVPISNHLYFYWYRQILGQKVEFLVSFYNNEISEKSEIFDDQFSVERPDGSNFTLKIRSTKLEDSAMYFCASSEYPKQNSYEQYFGPGTRLTVT.

This chain uses TRBV7-2 with TRBJ2-1, with D unresolved. V lost 5 bases, J lost 5 bases, and 19 bases lay in between. Germline CDR1 reads SGHTA; CDR2 reads FQGNSA. The CDR3 runs to 16 residues. The CDR3 bases are TGTGCCAGCAGCGCCCTTTGGTCCAATGGGAACAATGAGCAGTTCTTC. This encodes CASSALWSNGNNEQFF. The entire variable domain, with the rest obtained from reference TRBV7-2 and TRBJ2-1, is as follows: GAGVSQSPSNKVTEKGKDVELRCDPISGHTALYWYRQSLGQGLEFLIYFQGNSAPDKSGLPSDRFSAERTGGSVSTLTIQRTQQEDSAVYLCASSALWSNGNNEQFFGPGTRLTVL.

The CDR3 sequence: CASSPGHGTTEAFF. As DNA, the CDR3 is TGTGCCAGCAGCCCGGGACACGGGACCACTGAAGCTTTCTTT. V gene TRBV4-2 combines with J gene TRBJ1-1; D is possibly TRBD1 (6 bases). The CDR3 is 14 residues long. V shed 4 bases and J shed 4 bases, with 13 bases lying between them. Looked up from germline, CDR1 is LGHNA and CDR2 is YNFKEQ.

This clone was recorded a few times. This sequence joins TRBV19 and TRBJ1-5; no clear D. The CDR3 loop spans 18 amino acids. The germline CDR1 and CDR2 sequences are LNHDA and SQIVND (reference sequence). V lost 4 bases, J lost 2 bases, and 21 bases lay in between. The CDR3 spells CASSTGIQPLHGNQPQHF. The CDR3 DNA sequence: TGTGCCAGTAGTACCGGGATCCAACCCCTTCACGGCAATCAGCCCCAGCATTTT.

The V and J genes are TRBV6-2 or TRBV6-3 and TRBJ1-2, with TRBD1 matching 7 bases. V lost 6 bases to trimming and J lost 4 bases; unmatched junction nucleotides: 14. This CDR3 is 16 amino acids long. CDR1 MNHEY and CDR2 SVGEGT come from the germline V gene. CDR3 coding DNA: TGTGCCAGCAGCCCAACGGGGGACAGACTTTTCTATGGCTACACCTTC. Its protein is CASSPTGDRLFYGYTF.

The J gene is TRBJ1-1, the V gene TRBV12-3 or TRBV12-4; no clear D. There are 11 residues in the CDR3. Trimming pared 5 bases from V and 6 bases from J, leaving 7 bases between. The CDR3 protein is CASSNFAEAFF. In DNA, the CDR3 is TGTGCCAGCAGTAATTTCGCTGAAGCTTTCTTT.

The rearrangement links TRBV5-5 to TRBJ1-2; 8 nucleotides align to TRBD1. V gave up 0 bases and J gave up 6 bases; unmatched junction bases: 7. CDR1 and CDR2 from the germline V gene are SGHKS and YYEKEE (reference sequence). This CDR3 region has 15 residues. CDR3 bases: TGTGCCAGCAGCTTGGATGAGACAGGGGTGAATGGCTACACCTTC. Amino acid sequence: CASSLDETGVNGYTF.

The rearrangement joins TRBV4-3 to TRBJ2-7, with TRBD1 matching 7 bases. The germline gives CDR1 LGHNA, CDR2 YSLEER. The CDR3 is made up of 16 amino acids. With 0 bases clipped from V and 0 bases from J, the junction kept 5 bases outside the gene matches. The CDR3, as DNA: TGCGCCAGCAGCCAAGATCCGGGACAGAGCTCCTACGAGCAGTACTTC. Translated, it gives CASSQDPGQSSYEQYF.

The rearrangement joins TRBV6-5 to TRBJ2-7; 8 bases agree with TRBD1. Germline trimming cut 6 bases from V and 1 base from J; bases unmatched to any gene: 8. CDR1 is MNHEY, CDR2 SVGAGI, per germline. This CDR3 is 15 amino acids long. CDR3 DNA sequence: TGTGCCAGCAGCGATGGACAGGGCCCGTCCTACGAGCAGTACTTC. Translation: CASSDGQGPSYEQYF.

The chain has TRBV24-1 and TRBJ2-1; D is unclear. This CDR3 has 17 amino acids. The germline V gene encodes CDR1 KGHDR and CDR2 SFDVKD. The V gene lost 2 bases and the J gene lost 0 bases, with 13 bases spanning the gap. The CDR3 nucleotides are TGTGCCACCAGTGATTCTTGGGTTGGTAGCTCCTACAATGAGCAGTTCTTC. Translated, it gives CATSDSWVGSSYNEQFF.